These T cell receptor beta chains were read from a single sample in a study of T cell responses to AZD1222 COVID-19 vaccine. TCRdb's table, derived via immunoSEQ multiplex PCR, lists solely in-frame clones and lacks some. Here the sample spans 150,000 to 180,000 clones, more than 75% being singletons. The source was peripheral blood, collected 28 days after the second AZD1222 dose. These TCRs come from an adult who received the AZD1222 COVID-19 vaccine. Each CDR3 is given with its conserved first and last residue. D genes are given only for firm matches. Size is omitted from some rows. Given values are once, few, many or a class for expanded clones.

clone size: -; V gene: TRBV5-4; CDR3 length: 14; J gene: TRBJ2-7; D gene: TRBD1; CDR3 DNA: TGTGCCAGCAGCTGGGGACAGGGACGCTACGAGCAGTACTTC; CDR3 protein: CASSWGQGRYEQYF
clone size: -; V gene: TRBV19; CDR3 length: 14; J gene: TRBJ2-7; D gene: TRBD1; CDR3 DNA: TGTGCCAGTAAATCCGACAGGGGGATAGGCGAGCAGTACTTC; CDR3 protein: CASKSDRGIGEQYF
clone size: -; V gene: TRBV6-2/TRBV6-3; CDR3 length: 17; J gene: TRBJ1-1; D gene: TRBD1; CDR3 DNA: TGTGCCAGCAGTTACTCTGCGGGACAGCCTGAGAACACTGAAGCTTTCTTT; CDR3 protein: CASSYSAGQPENTEAFF
clone size: -; V gene: TRBV12-3/TRBV12-4; CDR3 length: 13; J gene: TRBJ1-2; D gene: TRBD1; CDR3 DNA: TGTGCCAGCAGTCCGGACAGGGTATTGAGCTACACCTTC; CDR3 protein: CASSPDRVLSYTF
clone size: few; V gene: TRBV14; CDR3 length: 15; J gene: TRBJ1-1; D gene: -; CDR3 DNA: TGTGCCAGCAGCCTCTCGTTTGGTGGGGGCGCTGAAGCTTTCTTT; CDR3 protein: CASSLSFGGGAEAFF
clone size: -; V gene: TRBV28; CDR3 length: 15; J gene: TRBJ2-7; D gene: TRBD2; CDR3 DNA: TGTGCCAGCAGGGAACGGGGAGGGCCCACGGACGAGCAGTACTTC; CDR3 protein: CASRERGGPTDEQYF
clone size: once; V gene: TRBV28; CDR3 length: 14; J gene: TRBJ1-1; D gene: -; CDR3 DNA: TGTGCCATCGGGGACACAGGGAAGAACACTGAAGCTTTCTTT; CDR3 protein: CAIGDTGKNTEAFF
clone size: -; V gene: TRBV6-5; CDR3 length: 14; J gene: TRBJ1-5; D gene: -; CDR3 DNA: TGTGCCAGCCTCGTGACTGGGAGCAATCAGCCCCAGCATTTT; CDR3 protein: CASLVTGSNQPQHF
clone size: once; V gene: TRBV5-1; CDR3 length: 18; J gene: TRBJ2-1; D gene: TRBD1; CDR3 DNA: TGCGCCAGCAGCTCCCAGGGGCAGGGGGCGCGGTCCTACAATGAGCAGTTCTTC; CDR3 protein: CASSSQGQGARSYNEQFF
clone size: -; V gene: TRBV5-4; CDR3 length: 14; J gene: TRBJ2-1; D gene: -; CDR3 DNA: TGTGCCAGCAGTTGTCAGGGGTCCTACAATGAGCAGTTCTTC; CDR3 protein: CASSCQGSYNEQFF
clone size: -; V gene: TRBV4-3; CDR3 length: 19; J gene: TRBJ2-3; D gene: TRBD2; CDR3 DNA: TGCGCCAGCAGCCAAGTAGCCCGCGGACTAGCGGGAGTTCTAGATACGCAGTATTTT; CDR3 protein: CASSQVARGLAGVLDTQYF
clone size: few; V gene: TRBV5-1; CDR3 length: 17; J gene: TRBJ1-1; D gene: -; CDR3 DNA: TGCGCCAGCAGCCCCCGGGGCTTAGGCGCAGGAAACACTGAAGCTTTCTTT; CDR3 protein: CASSPRGLGAGNTEAFF
clone size: -; V gene: TRBV20-1; CDR3 length: 14; J gene: TRBJ1-1; D gene: -; CDR3 DNA: TGCAGTGCTAGTAGGGGGGGATTGAACACTGAAGCTTTCTTT; CDR3 protein: CSASRGGLNTEAFF
clone size: -; V gene: TRBV7-9; CDR3 length: 15; J gene: TRBJ2-3; D gene: -; CDR3 DNA: TGTGCCAGCAGCCTTGGACTACCAAGCACAGATACGCAGTATTTT; CDR3 protein: CASSLGLPSTDTQYF
clone size: -; V gene: TRBV11-2; CDR3 length: 11; J gene: TRBJ1-1; D gene: -; CDR3 DNA: TGTGCCACGGGGGCAGATACTGAAGCTTTCTTT; CDR3 protein: CATGADTEAFF
clone size: -; V gene: TRBV6-5; CDR3 length: 15; J gene: TRBJ1-5; D gene: -; CDR3 DNA: TGTGCCAGTGCAAGTACAAGCCTTAGAGGTCAGCCCCAGCATTTT; CDR3 protein: CASASTSLRGQPQHF
clone size: -; V gene: TRBV19; CDR3 length: 19; J gene: TRBJ2-1; D gene: TRBD2; CDR3 DNA: TGTGCCAGTAGTATAGACGGGACTAGCGGAATGGCCCTTTACAATGAGCAGTTCTTC; CDR3 protein: CASSIDGTSGMALYNEQFF
clone size: few; V gene: TRBV13; CDR3 length: 14; J gene: TRBJ2-7; D gene: -; CDR3 DNA: TGTGCCAGCAGCTTAGCCGGGGCCAACTACGAGCAGTACTTC; CDR3 protein: CASSLAGANYEQYF
clone size: -; V gene: TRBV21-1; CDR3 length: 15; J gene: TRBJ1-5; D gene: -; CDR3 DNA: TGTGCCAGCAGCCGGCGGACAGGGTCAGATCAGCCCCAGCATTTT; CDR3 protein: CASSRRTGSDQPQHF
clone size: -; V gene: TRBV3-1/TRBV3-2; CDR3 length: 16; J gene: TRBJ2-2; D gene: -; CDR3 DNA: TGTGCCAGCAGTCGAATCTCCAACAGTAACACCGGGGAGCTGTTTTTT; CDR3 protein: CASSRISNSNTGELFF
clone size: -; V gene: TRBV19; CDR3 length: 15; J gene: TRBJ1-5; D gene: -; CDR3 DNA: TGTGCCAGTAGACGGCAACAGGGTAGCAATCAGCCCCAGCATTTT; CDR3 protein: CASRRQQGSNQPQHF
clone size: -; V gene: TRBV4-3; CDR3 length: 16; J gene: TRBJ2-2; D gene: TRBD2; CDR3 DNA: TGCGCCAGCAGCCAAGCTGCTAGCGGGGTTACCGGGGAGCTGTTTTTT; CDR3 protein: CASSQAASGVTGELFF
clone size: -; V gene: TRBV10-3; CDR3 length: 13; J gene: TRBJ1-1; D gene: -; CDR3 DNA: TGTGCCATCAGTGAGTCGAGAGACACTGAAGCTTTCTTT; CDR3 protein: CAISESRDTEAFF
clone size: once; V gene: TRBV27; CDR3 length: 18; J gene: TRBJ2-2; D gene: TRBD2; CDR3 DNA: TGTGCCAGCAGTTTAACTAGCGGGAGCGGGCTAGACACCGGGGAGCTGTTTTTT; CDR3 protein: CASSLTSGSGLDTGELFF
clone size: -; V gene: TRBV28; CDR3 length: 14; J gene: TRBJ1-1; D gene: TRBD1; CDR3 DNA: TGTGCCAGCAGCCCCATGCAGGGGGCGGCTGAAGCTTTCTTT; CDR3 protein: CASSPMQGAAEAFF
clone size: once; V gene: TRBV2; CDR3 length: 15; J gene: TRBJ1-1; D gene: -; CDR3 DNA: TGTGCCAGCAGGGTAAGCCAGGGAGGGTACACTGAAGCTTTCTTT; CDR3 protein: CASRVSQGGYTEAFF
clone size: -; V gene: TRBV4-3; CDR3 length: 19; J gene: TRBJ2-7; D gene: TRBD2; CDR3 DNA: TGCGCCAGCAGCCAAGAACTAGCGGGAGGGGTTGAAGTCTCCTACGAGCAGTACTTC; CDR3 protein: CASSQELAGGVEVSYEQYF
clone size: -; V gene: TRBV29-1; CDR3 length: 12; J gene: TRBJ2-7; D gene: -; CDR3 DNA: TGCAGCGTTGATCTCGCCAACTACGAGCAGTACTTC; CDR3 protein: CSVDLANYEQYF
clone size: once; V gene: TRBV28; CDR3 length: 13; J gene: TRBJ1-1; D gene: -; CDR3 DNA: TGTGCCAGCACCCTGCCAGGGCGCACTGAAGCTTTCTTT; CDR3 protein: CASTLPGRTEAFF
clone size: -; V gene: TRBV7-2; CDR3 length: 16; J gene: TRBJ2-1; D gene: TRBD2; CDR3 DNA: TGTGCCAGCAGCGCCCGGGGAGCGGGAGTATCAAATGAGCAGTTCTTC; CDR3 protein: CASSARGAGVSNEQFF
clone size: -; V gene: TRBV28; CDR3 length: 12; J gene: TRBJ2-2; D gene: -; CDR3 DNA: TGTGCCAGCAGTTTACTTGCCGGGGAGCTGTTTTTT; CDR3 protein: CASSLLAGELFF
clone size: -; V gene: TRBV19; CDR3 length: 17; J gene: TRBJ2-6; D gene: -; CDR3 DNA: TGTGCCAGTAGTATCCGCTCTCAGGGTCTCGGGGCCAACGTCCTGACTTTC; CDR3 protein: CASSIRSQGLGANVLTF
clone size: -; V gene: TRBV28; CDR3 length: 14; J gene: TRBJ2-7; D gene: TRBD1; CDR3 DNA: TGTGCCAGCAGTGCGGACAGGGTTACCTACGAGCAGTACTTC; CDR3 protein: CASSADRVTYEQYF
clone size: -; V gene: TRBV13; CDR3 length: 15; J gene: TRBJ2-2; D gene: -; CDR3 DNA: TGTGCCAGCAGCTTAGCCACGAAAGGTCCCGGGGAGCTGTTTTTT; CDR3 protein: CASSLATKGPGELFF
clone size: -; V gene: TRBV5-6; CDR3 length: 14; J gene: TRBJ1-2; D gene: TRBD1; CDR3 DNA: TGTGCCAGCAGCTTCAAGGGGGCCCCTTATGGCTACACCTTC; CDR3 protein: CASSFKGAPYGYTF
clone size: -; V gene: TRBV5-1; CDR3 length: 14; J gene: TRBJ2-7; D gene: -; CDR3 DNA: TGCGCCAGCACCCTTGATGGGGGCTCCTACGAGCAGTACTTC; CDR3 protein: CASTLDGGSYEQYF
clone size: -; V gene: TRBV28; CDR3 length: 15; J gene: TRBJ2-7; D gene: -; CDR3 DNA: TGTGCCAGCAGGTCTAATCAGGGGTCATCCTACGAGCAGTACTTC; CDR3 protein: CASRSNQGSSYEQYF
clone size: -; V gene: TRBV28; CDR3 length: 14; J gene: TRBJ2-7; D gene: TRBD1; CDR3 DNA: TGTGCCAGCAGTTTGGTACAGGGGCGTAACGAGCAGTACTTC; CDR3 protein: CASSLVQGRNEQYF
clone size: -; V gene: TRBV5-4; CDR3 length: 15; J gene: TRBJ1-2; D gene: -; CDR3 DNA: TGTGCCAGCAGCCCGGGGGGGCAGGGTCTCGGCGGCTACACCTTC; CDR3 protein: CASSPGGQGLGGYTF
clone size: once; V gene: TRBV9; CDR3 length: 13; J gene: TRBJ1-6; D gene: -; CDR3 DNA: TGTGCCAGCAGCGTAGTTTCTAATTCACCCCTCCACTTT; CDR3 protein: CASSVVSNSPLHF
clone size: once; V gene: TRBV5-8; CDR3 length: 16; J gene: TRBJ1-1; D gene: -; CDR3 DNA: TGTGCCAGCAGCGACCCTCCAGGGTTCTGGAACACTGAAGCTTTCTTT; CDR3 protein: CASSDPPGFWNTEAFF
clone size: once; V gene: TRBV28; CDR3 length: 16; J gene: TRBJ1-5; D gene: TRBD1; CDR3 DNA: TGTGCCACCCTGGCCAGGGGGTCCCCTAGCAATCAGCCCCAGCATTTT; CDR3 protein: CATLARGSPSNQPQHF
clone size: -; V gene: TRBV27; CDR3 length: 17; J gene: TRBJ2-6; D gene: -; CDR3 DNA: TGTGCCAGCGGTACCGGGACGGTCATATCTGGGGCCAACGTCCTGACTTTC; CDR3 protein: CASGTGTVISGANVLTF
clone size: few; V gene: TRBV25-1; CDR3 length: 14; J gene: TRBJ2-3; D gene: TRBD2; CDR3 DNA: TGTGCCAGCAGATCGGGACTAGTTAGAGATACGCAGTATTTT; CDR3 protein: CASRSGLVRDTQYF
clone size: -; V gene: TRBV19; CDR3 length: 14; J gene: TRBJ2-4; D gene: TRBD1; CDR3 DNA: TGTGCCAGTAGCCAGGGGGCGGATAAAAACATTCAGTACTTC; CDR3 protein: CASSQGADKNIQYF
clone size: -; V gene: TRBV24-1; CDR3 length: 13; J gene: TRBJ2-7; D gene: -; CDR3 DNA: TGTGCCACCTGGAGACCCCTAGCCTACGAGCAGTACTTC; CDR3 protein: CATWRPLAYEQYF
clone size: -; V gene: TRBV11-1; CDR3 length: 15; J gene: TRBJ1-6; D gene: -; CDR3 DNA: TGTGCCAGCAGCTTCAGGGGAACACCTAATTCACCCCTCCACTTT; CDR3 protein: CASSFRGTPNSPLHF